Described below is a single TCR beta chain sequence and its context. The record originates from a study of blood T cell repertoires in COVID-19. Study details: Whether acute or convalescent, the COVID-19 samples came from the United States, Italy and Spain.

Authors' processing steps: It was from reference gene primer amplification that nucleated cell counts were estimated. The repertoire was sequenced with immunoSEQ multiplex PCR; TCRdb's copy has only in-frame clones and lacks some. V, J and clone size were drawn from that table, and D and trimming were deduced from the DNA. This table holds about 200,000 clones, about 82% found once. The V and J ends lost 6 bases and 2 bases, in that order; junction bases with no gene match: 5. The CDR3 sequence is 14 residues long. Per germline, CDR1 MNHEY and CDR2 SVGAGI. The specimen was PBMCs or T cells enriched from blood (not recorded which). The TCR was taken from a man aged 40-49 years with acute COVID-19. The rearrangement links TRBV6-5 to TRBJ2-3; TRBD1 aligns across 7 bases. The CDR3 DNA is TGTGCCAGCAGCCGGGACAGAATCACAGATACGCAGTATTTT. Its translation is CASSRDRITDTQYF.